The clone carrying this T cell receptor (beta chain) was seen more than once but under ten times. Its antigen remains unidentified. The sample comes from a study of cytomegalovirus exposure and HLA in healthy donors. Study-level information: Most genotyped donors, 65% to 85% of some 400, had Caucasian-associated genetic ancestry. General study findings and limits: Most TCRs appeared rarely, but some public TCRs recurred in many donors. Reportedly, HLA-A and HLA-B alleles of most subjects were accurately predicted from TCR beta.

Every donor was a healthy person donating bone marrow. PCR was performed using 60 Vbeta and 13 Jbeta primers. The repertoire was sequenced with immunoSEQ multiplex PCR; TCRdb's copy has only in-frame clones and lacks some. The sample lists 100,000 or so clones; 76% were seen once. CDR1 and CDR2 (germline): LGHNA, YSLEER. V was pared by 1 base and J by 2 bases, with 15 bases between. The CDR3 spans 16 residues. The TCR sequence derives from a young man in good health and CMV-seropositive. The chain employs TRBV4-3 and TRBJ2-7, with D possibly being TRBD1 (5 bases). The sequencing input was PBMCs. Here the CDR3 reads CASSQAWFTGTYEQYF. The CDR3 DNA reads as TGCGCCAGCAGCCAAGCATGGTTTACAGGCACCTACGAGCAGTACTTC.